This T cell receptor (beta chain) originates from a study of OX40 agonist ivuxolimab in advanced cancers. Study-level background: Patients enrolled in dose escalation were diagnosed with hepatocellular carcinoma, melanoma, renal cell or head and neck cancer.

Study-wide points: Expanded clones tended on average to be more numerous among CD8+ T cells than CD4+. Antigen specificity of clonally expanded peripheral T cells was not established. Among the lowest peripheral clonal expansion occurred in 0.1-3.0 mg/kg partial responders.

The CDR3 has 18 residues. Germline assignment: CDR1 MDHEN and CDR2 SYDVKM. The V segment lost 5 bases and the J segment 2 bases; nucleotides outside the gene matches: 15. Repertoires were generated with immunoSEQ multiplex PCR, while TCRdb's copy carries only in-frame clones and drops some. This table holds just over 40,000 clones, about 91% found once. As regards this clone: Its antigen remains unknown.

This receptor was obtained from an adult with an advanced solid tumor such as melanoma, head and neck, liver or kidney cancer. V and J are TRBV28 and TRBJ2-3, with TRBD2 matching 8 bases. This specimen consisted of CD4+ or CD8+ T cells sorted from blood, obtained in a trial of the OX40 agonist ivuxolimab. CDR3 nucleotide sequence: TGTGCCAGCAGTCCCACCACACTAGCGGAAGAGGCCACAGATACGCAGTATTTT. Translated, it gives CASSPTTLAEEATDTQYF.